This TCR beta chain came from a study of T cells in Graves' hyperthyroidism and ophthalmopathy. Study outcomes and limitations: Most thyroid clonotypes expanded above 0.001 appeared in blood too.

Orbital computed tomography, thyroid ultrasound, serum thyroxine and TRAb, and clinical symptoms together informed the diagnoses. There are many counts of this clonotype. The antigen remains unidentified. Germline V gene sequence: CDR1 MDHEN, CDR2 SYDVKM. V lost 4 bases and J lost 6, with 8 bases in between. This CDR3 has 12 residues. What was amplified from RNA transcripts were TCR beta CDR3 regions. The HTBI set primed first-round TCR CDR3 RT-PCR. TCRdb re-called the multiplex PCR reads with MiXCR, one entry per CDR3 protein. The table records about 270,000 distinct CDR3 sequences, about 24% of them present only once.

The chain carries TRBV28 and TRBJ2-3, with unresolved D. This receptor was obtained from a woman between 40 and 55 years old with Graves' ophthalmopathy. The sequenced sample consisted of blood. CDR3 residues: CASSSNADTQYF. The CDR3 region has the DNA TGTGCCAGCAGTTCCAACGCGGATACGCAGTATTTT.